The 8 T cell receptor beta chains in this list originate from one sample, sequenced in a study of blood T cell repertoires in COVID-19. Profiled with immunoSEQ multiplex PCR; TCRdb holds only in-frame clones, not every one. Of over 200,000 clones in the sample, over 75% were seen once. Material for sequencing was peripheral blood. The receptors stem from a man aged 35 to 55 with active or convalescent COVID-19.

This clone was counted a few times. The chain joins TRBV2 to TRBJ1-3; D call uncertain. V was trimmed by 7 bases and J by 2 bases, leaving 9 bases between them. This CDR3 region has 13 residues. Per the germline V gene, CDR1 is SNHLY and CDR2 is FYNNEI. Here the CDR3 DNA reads TGTGCCAGCACTGTTACAGCTGGAAACACCATATATTTT. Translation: CASTVTAGNTIYF.

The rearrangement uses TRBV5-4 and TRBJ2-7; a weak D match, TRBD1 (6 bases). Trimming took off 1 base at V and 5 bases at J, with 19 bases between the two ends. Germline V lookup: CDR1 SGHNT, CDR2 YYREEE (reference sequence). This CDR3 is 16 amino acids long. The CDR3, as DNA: TGTGCCAGCAGCTTGTCCGCAGGGGTGGGAGAGAACGAGCAGTACTTC. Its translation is CASSLSAGVGENEQYF. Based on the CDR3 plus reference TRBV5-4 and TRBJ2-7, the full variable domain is ETGVTQSPTHLIKTRGQQVTLRCSSQSGHNTVSWYQQALGQGPQFIFQYYREEENGRGNFPPRFSGLQFPNYSSELNVNALELDDSALYLCASSLSAGVGENEQYFGPGTRLTVT.

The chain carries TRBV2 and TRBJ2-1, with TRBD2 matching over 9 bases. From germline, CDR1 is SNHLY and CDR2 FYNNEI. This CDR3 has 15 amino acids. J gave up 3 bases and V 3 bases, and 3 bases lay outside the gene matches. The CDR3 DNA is TGTGCCAGCAGTGAGGGTAGCGGGAGCTACAATGAGCAGTTCTTC. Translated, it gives CASSEGSGSYNEQFF.

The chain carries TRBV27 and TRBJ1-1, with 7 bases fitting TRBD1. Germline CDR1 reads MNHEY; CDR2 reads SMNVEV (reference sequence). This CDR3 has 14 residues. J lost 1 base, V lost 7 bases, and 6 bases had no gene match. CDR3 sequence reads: CASTPGQSNTEAFF. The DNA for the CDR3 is TGTGCCAGCACCCCGGGACAGTCGAACACTGAAGCTTTCTTT.

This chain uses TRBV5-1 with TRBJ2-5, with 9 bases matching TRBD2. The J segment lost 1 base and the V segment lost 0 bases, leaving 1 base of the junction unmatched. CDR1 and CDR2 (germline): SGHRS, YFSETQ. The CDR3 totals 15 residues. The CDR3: CASSLGSGGQETQYF. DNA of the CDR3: TGCGCCAGCAGCTTGGGTAGCGGGGGCCAAGAGACCCAGTACTTC.

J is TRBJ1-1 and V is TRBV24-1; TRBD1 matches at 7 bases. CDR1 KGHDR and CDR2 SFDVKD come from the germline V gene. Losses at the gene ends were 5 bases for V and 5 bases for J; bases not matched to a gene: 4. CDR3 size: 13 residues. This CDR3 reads CATSVQGPTEAFF. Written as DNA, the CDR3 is TGTGCCACCAGTGTACAGGGGCCGACTGAAGCTTTCTTT.

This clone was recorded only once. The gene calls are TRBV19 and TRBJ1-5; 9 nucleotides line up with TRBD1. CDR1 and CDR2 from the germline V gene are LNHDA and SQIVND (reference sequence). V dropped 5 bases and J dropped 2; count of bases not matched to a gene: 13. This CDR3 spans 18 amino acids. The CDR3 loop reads CASSRPGQGFLGNQPQHF. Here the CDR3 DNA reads TGTGCCAGTAGTCGGCCGGGACAGGGTTTTTTGGGCAATCAGCCCCAGCATTTT.

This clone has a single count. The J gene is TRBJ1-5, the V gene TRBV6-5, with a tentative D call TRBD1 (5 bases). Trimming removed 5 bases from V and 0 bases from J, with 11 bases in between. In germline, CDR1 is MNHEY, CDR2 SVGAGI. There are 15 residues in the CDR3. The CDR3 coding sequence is TGTGCCAGCAGTCGCATGGGGCTTAGCAATCAGCCCCAGCATTTT. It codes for CASSRMGLSNQPQHF.